What follows is one T cell receptor (beta chain) and its context. This entry comes from a study of blood T cell repertoires in COVID-19. V was trimmed by 5 bases and J by 3 bases, leaving 19 bases between them. Germline CDR1 MGHRA, CDR2 YSYEKL. The CDR3 totals 16 residues. Sequencing was performed with immunoSEQ multiplex PCR; in TCRdb, only in-frame clones are kept and a portion is missing. Seen here are about 140,000 clones, about 91% observed once, and the top ten hold about 1.5%. This receptor was obtained from a woman in her sixties with acute or convalescent COVID-19. The chain carries TRBV4-1 and TRBJ1-2, with D unresolved. The sample was peripheral blood. The CDR3 protein is CASSATSGRVYYGYTF. CDR3 sequence (DNA): TGCGCCAGCAGCGCCACCTCCGGTCGGGTCTACTATGGCTACACCTTC.